These T cell receptor beta chains were read from a single sample in a study of cytomegalovirus exposure and HLA in healthy donors. TCRdb keeps only in-frame clones here, not all; method: immunoSEQ multiplex PCR. The sample has some 120,000 clones, roughly 82% seen once; the top ten hold around 10%. The sequenced material came from PBMCs. The receptors shown here come from a male donor in good health and CMV-seropositive. Each CDR3 is given with its conserved first and last residue. The D gene is left open where the match is weak. Expanded clones get a size class; other rows say once, few or many, or leave the size out.

j_gene	abundance	d_gene	v_gene	CDR3nt	CDR3aa
TRBJ2-7	NA	TRBD1	TRBV5-4	TGTGCCAGCACCTTTCGGACAGGGTTGAGCTCCTACGAGCAGTACTTC	CASTFRTGLSSYEQYF
TRBJ2-7	once	NA	TRBV4-1	TGCGCCAGCAGCCAAGCCCATCAGGTGGGGCCCGAGCAGTACTTC	CASSQAHQVGPEQYF
TRBJ2-1	NA	NA	TRBV5-1	TGCGCCAGCAGCGGAGCGTTTAATGAGCAGTTCTTC	CASSGAFNEQFF
TRBJ2-7	NA	NA	TRBV11-2	TGTGCCAGCAGCTTGGACAGCTCCTACGAGCAGTACTTC	CASSLDSSYEQYF
TRBJ2-2	NA	TRBD1	TRBV5-4	TGTGCCAGTTGGACAGGGAACACCGGGGAGCTGTTTTTT	CASWTGNTGELFF
TRBJ2-5	NA	TRBD1	TRBV19	TGTGCCAGTAAAAGTTCGATGGGCAGGGGGCCAGAGACCCAGTACTTC	CASKSSMGRGPETQYF
TRBJ1-5	NA	NA	TRBV6-4	TGTGCCAGCAGTGGTGAGAGCAATCAGCCCCAGCATTTT	CASSGESNQPQHF
TRBJ2-1	NA	TRBD2	TRBV7-9	TGTGCCAGCAGCCTCAGCGGGAGCGGCGGGAGTGAGCAGTTCTTC	CASSLSGSGGSEQFF
TRBJ1-1	NA	TRBD1	TRBV15	TGTGCCACCAGCCCGCTACAGGGGACCACTGAAGCCTTCTTT	CATSPLQGTTEAFF
TRBJ2-7	NA	NA	TRBV30	TGTGCCTGGAGTGTACCCTCCAAGAGCTCCTACGAGCAGTACTTC	CAWSVPSKSSYEQYF
TRBJ2-3	NA	TRBD2	TRBV7-2	TGTGCCAGCATGGCGGGGGTGAGCACAGATACGCAGTATTTT	CASMAGVSTDTQYF
TRBJ2-5	NA	NA	TRBV11-2	TGTGCCAGCAGCTTAGATTTCAGCGGAGAGACCCAGTACTTC	CASSLDFSGETQYF